This record covers a single TCR beta chain. Its antigen is as yet unknown. The junction departs from the called germline gene at one end, perhaps through a read error. Measured with immunoSEQ multiplex PCR; TCRdb has only the in-frame clones, and not every one. The sample has 300,000 to 350,000 clones, around 84% seen once. This CDR3 has 15 residues. Germline V gives CDR1 SGDLS, CDR2 YYNGEE. This sample stems from a study of Ad26.COV2.S vaccination and SARS-CoV-2 variants. This sample's treatment: about 20 received Ad26.COV2.S at low or high dose, single or two shots; 5 received placebo; per-sample allocation not given. Day 63 after the first vaccine or placebo injection was the time point for sampling. General study findings and limits: The study found higher spike-specific TCR breadth in vaccine than placebo recipients.

This TCR was recovered from a person aged 18-60 years who received the Ad26.COV2.S COVID-19 vaccine or a placebo. The source was peripheral blood, collected in a trial of Ad26.COV2.S vaccine versus placebo. The chain recombines TRBV9 with TRBJ2-5; D uncertain. CDR3: CASTVTPRIGETQYF. The CDR3 nucleotides are TGTGCCAGCACCGTAACACCCCGGATAGGAGAGACCCAGTACTTC.